A single sample gave rise to the 25 T cell receptor beta chains below, sequenced in a study of T-cell memory formation after mild COVID-19. MiXCR was run by TCRdb on the 5' RACE reads, yielding one entry per CDR3 protein. Here the sample spans roughly 620,000 distinct CDR3 sequences, 18% being singletons. Sequenced material: PBMCs or a T cell subset sorted from them (not recorded which). Receptors originate from an adult woman who had mild COVID-19 (a few samples of this study predate the infection). Cell type and time point are not known.

The rearrangement links TRBV6-6 to TRBJ2-1; TRBD1 might be the D (6 bases). CDR1 is MNHNY, CDR2 SVGAGI, per germline (reference sequence). V lost 7 bases, J lost 8 bases, and 15 bases lay in between. The CDR3 totals 13 residues. The CDR3 reads CASIGQGFDEQFF. CDR3 sequence (DNA): TGTGCCAGCATTGGCCAGGGGTTCGATGAGCAGTTCTTC.

The V call is TRBV20-1, the J call TRBJ2-3; 12 bases line up with TRBD2. This CDR3 has 17 residues. Per the germline V gene, CDR1 is DFQATT and CDR2 is SNEGSKA (reference sequence). V lost 2 bases and J lost 6; bases outside the gene matches: 12. The CDR3 region has the DNA TGCAGTGCTAGAAGGGCTGGACTAGCGGGGAGGGGGGATACGCAGTATTTT. It encodes CSARRAGLAGRGDTQYF.

The chain uses TRBV24-1 and TRBJ2-3; the D is unclear. This CDR3 region has 16 residues. The germline V gene has CDR1 KGHDR and CDR2 SFDVKD. Trimming left V 5 bases short and J 0 bases short, with 14 bases between. The CDR3 region is CATSGGDRTSTDTQYF. In nucleotides, the CDR3 is TGTGCCACCAGTGGCGGAGATAGAACTAGCACAGATACGCAGTATTTT.

This clonotype has just a few counts. This sequence joins TRBV19 and TRBJ2-5, with D perhaps matching TRBD2 (7 bases). The CDR3 contains 14 residues. The germline V and J ends were trimmed by 1 base and 4 bases, with 10 bases remaining between them. CDR1 and CDR2 (germline): LNHDA, SQIVND (reference sequence). The CDR3 loop reads CASSIAGGGETQYF. CDR3 in DNA: TGTGCCAGTAGTATAGCGGGGGGCGGAGAGACCCAGTACTTC.

This clonotype was seen a handful of times. The gene calls are TRBV30 and TRBJ2-7; 7 nucleotides align to TRBD2. V lost 4 bases, J lost 6 bases, and 9 bases stayed unmatched. Germline CDR1 and CDR2: GTSNPN and SVGIG (reference sequence). The CDR3 runs 13 residues. CDR3 bases: TGTGCCTGGAACCTGGGAGGGAATGTCGAGCAGTACTTC. It codes for CAWNLGGNVEQYF.

This clonotype has at least ten counts. The J gene is TRBJ2-2, the V gene TRBV18; D gene uncertain. Germline CDR1 and CDR2: KGHSH and LQKENI. Deletions cut 2 bases from V and 2 bases from J, with 3 bases between. There are 13 residues in the CDR3. For the CDR3, the DNA is TGTGCCAGCTCACCAGCTAACACCGGGGAGCTGTTTTTT. Its protein product is CASSPANTGELFF.

The V and J genes are TRBV9 and TRBJ1-4, with 7 bases that match TRBD1. The V segment lost 4 bases and the J segment 6 bases; nucleotides outside the gene matches: 9. This CDR3 region has 15 residues. Germline-derived CDR1 and CDR2 are SGDLS and YYNGEE. As DNA, the CDR3 is TGTGCCAGCAGCCGCGGACTAGGGGGCGATGAAAAACTGTTTTTT. Its translation is CASSRGLGGDEKLFF.

The V call is TRBV7-2, the J call TRBJ2-3; 11 bases are shared with TRBD1. CDR1 SGHTA and CDR2 FQGNSA come from the germline V gene. This CDR3 is built from 15 residues. V lost 5 bases to trimming and J lost 5 bases; unmatched junction nucleotides: 6. The CDR3 DNA reads TGTGCCAGCAGCGCCGGACAGGGGGCTGTAGATACGCAGTATTTT. The encoded protein is CASSAGQGAVDTQYF.

This chain connects TRBV5-1 to TRBJ1-6; a weak D match, TRBD1 (6 bases). The V and J ends lost 4 bases and 7 bases respectively, with 15 bases between them. The CDR3 is 15 amino acids. Germline assignment: CDR1 SGHRS and CDR2 YFSETQ. The CDR3 DNA reads as TGCGCCAGCAGCCCTAGGAGTGGGGGCAATTCACCCCTCCACTTT. Protein sequence: CASSPRSGGNSPLHF. Based on the CDR3 plus reference TRBV5-1 and TRBJ1-6, the full variable domain is KAGVTQTPRYLIKTRGQQVTLSCSPISGHRSVSWYQQTPGQGLQFLFEYFSETQRNKGNFPGRFSGRQFSNSRSEMNVSTLELGDSALYLCASSPRSGGNSPLHFGNGTRLTVT.

The chain employs TRBV4-2 and TRBJ1-1; no firm D call. V was cut by 0 bases and J by 9 bases, with 11 bases left in between. Per the germline V gene, CDR1 is LGHNA and CDR2 is YNFKEQ. The CDR3 runs to 13 residues. The chain's CDR3 is CASSQESSEKAFF. CDR3 in DNA: TGTGCCAGCAGCCAAGAATCAAGTGAAAAAGCTTTCTTT.

This clonotype occurred a few times. CDR3 DNA sequence: TGTGCCAGCAGTCGCAATATCGGCTACGAGCAGTACTTC. This codes for CASSRNIGYEQYF. The chain recombines TRBV3-1 with TRBJ2-7, with D unresolved. V lost 6 bases, J lost 3 bases, and 12 bases lay in between. Germline values: CDR1 LGHDT, CDR2 YNNKEL (reference sequence). The CDR3 is 13 amino acids.

The chain joins TRBV5-1 to TRBJ1-6; 7 bases line up with TRBD1. The CDR3 runs to 15 residues. Unmatched junction bases numbered 10, after V lost 4 bases and J lost 9 bases. Germline V gives CDR1 SGHRS, CDR2 YFSETQ. CDR3 amino acids: CASSGGQTVRSPLHF. In DNA form, the CDR3 reads TGCGCCAGCAGCGGGGGACAGACTGTCCGTTCACCCCTCCACTTT.

This clonotype was picked up a small number of times. V gene TRBV6-1 combines with J gene TRBJ1-4; the D gene is possibly TRBD1 (6 bases). V was pared by 0 bases and J by 4 bases, with 21 bases between. Germline CDR1 reads MNHNS; CDR2 reads SASEGT. The CDR3 is 19 residues long. The CDR3 region has the DNA TGTGCCAGCAGTGAAGCGCCCTTAGGGGGGCAAGGGGGTAATGAAAAACTGTTTTTT. Its translation is CASSEAPLGGQGGNEKLFF.

This clonotype was observed a handful of times. This chain uses TRBV18 with TRBJ1-1, with D possibly matching TRBD1 (5 bases). Germline-derived CDR1 and CDR2 are KGHSH and LQKENI. The CDR3 contains 15 residues. The germline V and J ends were trimmed by 2 bases and 6 bases, with 16 bases remaining between them. The CDR3 loop is CASSPDQGSIAEAFF. CDR3 DNA: TGTGCCAGCTCACCAGATCAGGGATCGATTGCTGAAGCTTTCTTT.

The chain has TRBV6-5 and TRBJ2-1; 8 nucleotides match TRBD2. Germline CDR1 MNHEY, CDR2 SVGAGI. The CDR3 length is 14 residues. Unmatched junction bases numbered 8, after V lost 4 bases and J lost 9 bases. CDR3 region: CASSSPGLGTEQFF. DNA of the CDR3: TGTGCCAGCAGTTCTCCGGGACTAGGAACTGAGCAGTTCTTC.

The rearrangement joins TRBV6-2 or TRBV6-3 to TRBJ1-5; D gene unclear. The CDR3 length is 14 residues. Looked up from germline, CDR1 is MNHEY and CDR2 is SVGEGT. Between the trimmed V and J ends, which lost 4 bases and 2 bases, there was a span of 9 bases. The CDR3 here is CASSLLWGNQPQHF. CDR3 nucleotides: TGTGCCAGCAGTTTGTTGTGGGGCAATCAGCCCCAGCATTTT.

V usage is TRBV30 and J usage is TRBJ2-2; no clear D gene. The CDR3 covers 12 residues. The V gene's germline CDR1 is GTSNPN and CDR2 SVGIG (reference sequence). The V and J ends lost 2 bases and 2 bases respectively, with 3 bases between them. In DNA, the CDR3 is TGTGCCTGGAGTCACAACACCGGGGAGCTGTTTTTT. It is translated as CAWSHNTGELFF. The variable domain in full, with the rest retrieved from reference TRBV30 and TRBJ2-2, is SQTIHQWPATLVQPVGSPLSLECTVEGTSNPNLYWYRQAAGRGLQLLFYSVGIGQISSEVPQNLSASRPQDRQFILSSKKLLLSDSGFYLCAWSHNTGELFFGEGSRLTVL.

This clonotype showed up just once. The V and J genes are TRBV24-1 and TRBJ1-5; D not resolved. Germline V CDR1 and CDR2: KGHDR, SFDVKD. The CDR3 is 16 amino acids. The V and J ends lost 4 bases and 2 bases respectively, with 14 bases between them. The CDR3: CATSDSGRKGNQPQHF. In DNA, the CDR3 is TGTGCCACCAGTGACTCGGGTCGGAAGGGCAATCAGCCCCAGCATTTT.

The V gene is TRBV7-8, the J gene TRBJ2-3; 8 bases map to TRBD2. Germline CDR1 reads SGHVS; CDR2 reads FQNEAQ. The CDR3 loop spans 15 amino acids. V lost 5 bases and J lost 3; bases outside the gene matches: 7. The CDR3, as DNA: TGTGCCAGCAGCCAACCGGGAGGGGGAACAGATACGCAGTATTTT. It codes for CASSQPGGGTDTQYF.

This clonotype appeared a few times. J is TRBJ2-7 and V is TRBV6-5; 12 nucleotides align to TRBD2. Germline V gene lookup returns CDR1 MNHEY and CDR2 SVGAGI. The CDR3 is 14 amino acids. V dropped 7 bases and J dropped 3; count of bases not matched to a gene: 4. The chain's CDR3 is CASNRLAGDYEQYF. DNA for the CDR3: TGTGCCAGCAACAGACTAGCGGGAGACTACGAGCAGTACTTC.

The rearrangement links TRBV21-1 to TRBJ1-6; TRBD1 is taken as the D call from the table, unchecked against the DNA. TRBV21-1 is a pseudogene segment. CDR3 length: 16 residues. CDR3 protein: CASSNGPGERDSPLHF. CDR3 coding DNA: TGTGCCAGCAGCAATGGGCCAGGAGAAAGAGATTCACCCCTCCACTTT.

The V gene is TRBV11-3, the J gene TRBJ2-3, with a weak D call TRBD1 (6 bases). Germline assignment: CDR1 SGHNT and CDR2 YENEEA. The CDR3 loop spans 13 amino acids. Trimming removed 4 bases from V and 4 bases from J, with 9 bases in between. The DNA for the CDR3 is TGTGCCAGCAGCTGGACAGAACCAGATACGCAGTATTTT. Translation: CASSWTEPDTQYF. The complete variable domain, with remaining parts taken from reference TRBV11-3 and TRBJ2-3, reads EAGVVQSPRYKIIEKKQPVAFWCNPISGHNTLYWYLQNLGQGPELLIRYENEEAVDDSQLPKDRFSAERLKGVDSTLKIQPAELGDSAVYLCASSWTEPDTQYFGPGTRLTVL.

This chain connects TRBV24-1 to TRBJ2-5, with 7 bases matching TRBD1. From germline, CDR1 is KGHDR and CDR2 SFDVKD. The CDR3 contains 15 residues. The trim removed 1 base at V and 3 bases at J, leaving 4 bases unmatched. CDR3 region: CATSDFSTGKETQYF. CDR3 sequence (DNA): TGTGCCACCAGTGATTTTTCGACAGGGAAAGAGACCCAGTACTTC.

V is TRBV4-1 and J is TRBJ2-7; perhaps TRBD1 as D (6 bases). Germline V gene lookup returns CDR1 MGHRA and CDR2 YSYEKL. The CDR3 sequence is 15 residues long. Trimming left V 2 bases short and J 2 bases short, with 13 bases between. CDR3 coding DNA: TGCGCCAGCAGCCAAACCCACAGGGAAGCCTACGAGCAGTACTTC. It codes for CASSQTHREAYEQYF.

The chain has TRBV12-3 or TRBV12-4 and TRBJ2-3; 10 bases line up with TRBD1. The CDR3 is made up of 16 amino acids. The junction had 9 bases not matched to a gene; V was cut back by 5 bases and J by 4 bases. The CDR3 nucleotides read TGTGCCAGCAGTATTTCTGGGACAGGGGTGGCAGATACGCAGTATTTT. Protein sequence: CASSISGTGVADTQYF.